These 24 T cell receptor beta chains originate from one sample sequenced in a study of regulatory T cells in long-lasting Graves disease. Time point given: persistent/refractory GD, antithyroid drugs over 5 years with positive TRAb. From RNA extracted from PBMCs, the TCR library was made. Construction of TCR beta libraries relied on iRepertoire HTBI primers and on Arm-PCR targeting CDR3 regions. Each CDR3 protein gets one entry after TCRdb re-called the multiplex PCR reads with MiXCR. Of a few hundred thousand distinct CDR3 sequences listed, roughly 22% were seen once; the top ten hold about 12%. The specimen was peripheral blood mononuclear cells (PBMCs), collected when the disease was refractory, from a patient treated with antithyroid drugs. All receptors come from a female donor with Graves disease.

This clonotype was counted between two and nine times. CDR3 sequence reads: CASSSDRTPNTGELFF. DNA of the CDR3: TGTGCCAGCAGCAGCGACAGGACACCGAACACCGGGGAGCTGTTTTTT. This sequence joins TRBV9 and TRBJ2-2; a possible D gene is TRBD1 (6 bases). Germline CDR1 reads SGDLS; CDR2 reads YYNGEE. Trimming removed 4 bases at V and 0 bases at J, with 13 bases between. The length of the CDR3 is 16 residues.

V is TRBV12-3 or TRBV12-4 and J is TRBJ2-7, with 10 bases lining up with TRBD1. The CDR3 has 18 residues. After removal of 5 bases from V and 1 base from J, the junction contained 14 bases not matched to a gene. This CDR3 reads CASSPRQGAPPFSYEQYF. The CDR3, as DNA: TGTGCCAGCAGTCCACGACAGGGGGCGCCCCCTTTTTCCTACGAGCAGTACTTC.

Notes on this clonotype: This could be a read error, since a much larger clone is one nucleotide away. V and J are TRBV9 and TRBJ2-2, with TRBD2 matching 10 bases. Germline V gene lookup returns CDR1 SGDLS and CDR2 YYNGEE. J lost 4 bases, V lost 1 base, and 1 base had no gene match. The CDR3 is made up of 15 amino acids. In nucleotides, the CDR3 is TGTGCCAGCAGCGTAACTAGCGGGACCACCGGGGAGCTGTTTTTT. Protein: CASSVTSGTTGELFF.

This chain connects TRBV7-6 to TRBJ1-5; D is unclear. The CDR3 is 13 amino acids. Trimming removed 5 bases at V and 9 bases at J, with 14 bases between. Germline assignment: CDR1 SGHVS and CDR2 FNYEAQ. The chain's CDR3 is CASSLGPQRPQHF. The CDR3 coding sequence is TGTGCCAGCAGCCTAGGGCCCCAGAGGCCCCAGCATTTT.

This clonotype has a count of ten or more. The rearrangement links TRBV5-1 to TRBJ1-2; no reliable D call. This CDR3 comprises 16 residues. Trimming shortened V by 2 bases and J by 5 bases, and 19 bases separated the two germline ends. Germline CDR1 is SGHRS and CDR2 is YFSETQ. The CDR3 nucleotides are TGCGCCAGCAGCTTAAGCCCTACAGAAAATGCTTATGGCTACACCTTC. It yields the protein CASSLSPTENAYGYTF. Drawing the rest from reference TRBV5-1 and TRBJ1-2, the complete variable domain is KAGVTQTPRYLIKTRGQQVTLSCSPISGHRSVSWYQQTPGQGLQFLFEYFSETQRNKGNFPGRFSGRQFSNSRSEMNVSTLELGDSALYLCASSLSPTENAYGYTFGSGTRLTVV.

This clonotype was detected ten times or more. V and J are TRBV11-2 and TRBJ1-2, with D perhaps matching TRBD1 (5 bases). This CDR3 is built from 14 residues. The germline V gene has CDR1 SGHAT and CDR2 FQNNGV. V lost 0 bases, J lost 6 bases, and 11 bases lay in between. CDR3 loop: CASSLEGSGNGYTF. DNA of the CDR3: TGTGCCAGCAGCTTAGAAGGCTCAGGGAATGGCTACACCTTC.

This clonotype was recorded at least ten times. The rearrangement uses TRBV6-5 and TRBJ1-1; no definite D call. The germline gives CDR1 MNHEY, CDR2 SVGAGI. There are 13 residues in the CDR3. V was clipped by 0 bases and J by 12 bases, with 14 bases between them. The CDR3 is CASSYSQWSPPFF. The CDR3 bases are TGTGCCAGCAGTTACTCGCAGTGGTCGCCCCCTTTCTTT.

This clonotype was counted between two and nine times. The V gene is TRBV27, the J gene TRBJ1-5; TRBD1 matches 7 bases. Germline values: CDR1 MNHEY, CDR2 SMNVEV (reference sequence). The CDR3 extends over 18 amino acids. The trim removed 0 bases at V and 0 bases at J, leaving 8 bases unmatched. The CDR3 here is CASSLSYGTGDSNQPQHF. As DNA, the CDR3 is TGTGCCAGCAGTTTATCATACGGAACAGGGGATAGCAATCAGCCCCAGCATTTT.

Only a few counts were recorded for this clonotype. V is TRBV28 and J is TRBJ1-6, with a weak D call TRBD1 (5 bases). Looked up from germline, CDR1 is MDHEN and CDR2 is SYDVKM. CDR3 size: 14 residues. Trimming stripped 6 bases from V and 4 bases from J, with 10 bases between. The CDR3 DNA sequence: TGTGCCAGCAGCCAACGACAGTATAATTCACCCCTCCACTTT. Translation: CASSQRQYNSPLHF.

The chain links TRBV5-6 to TRBJ2-2, with a tentative D call TRBD1 (5 bases). The V end was cut by 1 base, the J end by 1 base, with 8 bases between. CDR1 SGHDT and CDR2 YYEEEE come from the germline V gene. CDR3 length: 15 residues. CDR3 in DNA: TGTGCCAGCAGCTTGACAGGAAAGAACACCGGGGAGCTGTTTTTT. It encodes CASSLTGKNTGELFF.

This clonotype showed up many times. The chain's CDR3 is CASSRMTGLTEAFF. CDR3 nucleotides: TGTGCCAGCAGCCGAATGACAGGTCTCACTGAAGCTTTCTTT. The chain employs TRBV6-1 and TRBJ1-1; tentative D call: TRBD1 (6 bases). The CDR3 totals 14 residues. Trimming left V 6 bases short and J 4 bases short, with 15 bases between. The germline V gene encodes CDR1 MNHNS and CDR2 SASEGT.

As to this clonotype: A far larger clone is one base from this, pointing to a likely read error. Likely a read error: the CDR3 ends without its conserved phenylalanine or tryptophan. The chain combines TRBV6-8 with TRBJ1-2, with 7 bases aligning to TRBD1. Germline trimming cut 6 bases from V and 1 base from J; bases unmatched to any gene: 5. Per the germline V gene, CDR1 is MNHGY and CDR2 is SAAAGT. The CDR3 sequence is 14 residues long. The DNA of the CDR3 is TGTGCCAGCAGGAGAGACAGGGATAACTATGGCTACACCCTC. Protein: CASRRDRDNYGYTL.

The sample holds a few counts of this clonotype. The chain employs TRBV19 and TRBJ1-5, with 10 bases fitting TRBD1. Germline loops: CDR1 LNHDA, CDR2 SQIVND (reference sequence). With V trimmed by 6 bases and J by 4 bases, 12 bases remained unmatched. The CDR3 has 17 residues. CDR3 bases: TGTGCCAGTAGGGAAGACAGGGGGCCAAGCCCGAATCAGCCCCAGCATTTT. Translated: CASREDRGPSPNQPQHF. Full variable domain (missing parts from reference TRBV19 and TRBJ1-5): DGGITQSPKYLFRKEGQNVTLSCEQNLNHDAMYWYRQDPGQGLRLIYYSQIVNDFQKGDIAEGYSVSREKKESFPLTVTSAQKNPTAFYLCASREDRGPSPNQPQHFGDGTRLSIL.

This clonotype occurred many times. The chain has TRBV28 and TRBJ1-1; 10 positions match TRBD1. The CDR3 consists of 17 residues. Germline assignment: CDR1 MDHEN and CDR2 SYDVKM. V shed 1 base and J 4 bases; nucleotides not matched to a gene: 9. This CDR3 is CASSLFRQGAFSTEAFF. For the CDR3, the DNA is TGTGCCAGCAGTTTATTTAGACAGGGGGCATTCTCCACTGAAGCTTTCTTT.

The chain carries TRBV3-1 and TRBJ1-1; no clear D gene. The CDR3 has 16 amino acids. V lost 4 bases and J lost 1, with 16 bases in between. Germline V gene lookup returns CDR1 LGHDT and CDR2 YNNKEL (reference sequence). The CDR3 DNA sequence: TGTGCCAGCAGCCCCGAAGGATTACAGCAGAACACTGAAGCTTTCTTT. This sequence encodes CASSPEGLQQNTEAFF. Variable domain in full (rest from reference TRBV3-1 and TRBJ1-1): DTAVSQTPKYLVTQMGNDKSIKCEQNLGHDTMYWYKQDSKKFLKIMFSYNNKELIINETVPNRFSPKSPDKAHLNLHINSLELGDSAVYFCASSPEGLQQNTEAFFGQGTRLTVV.

This clonotype was seen repeatedly, ten times or more. This chain links TRBV28 with TRBJ1-6; TRBD1 matches 10 bases. V lost 6 bases to trimming and J lost 10 bases; unmatched junction nucleotides: 3. The germline gives CDR1 MDHEN, CDR2 SYDVKM. This CDR3 comprises 13 residues. CDR3 DNA: TGTGCCAGCAGGGGGACAGGGGAATCACCCCTCCACTTT. This gives the protein CASRGTGESPLHF.

There are many counts of this clonotype. The V gene is TRBV6-1, the J gene TRBJ2-5; the D gene is possibly TRBD2 (5 bases). The V gene lost 6 bases and the J gene lost 2 bases, with 16 bases spanning the gap. Germline CDR1 is MNHNS and CDR2 is SASEGT. CDR3 length: 15 amino acids. CDR3 loop: CASSGLGEGQETQYF. The CDR3, as DNA: TGTGCCAGCAGCGGCCTAGGTGAGGGACAAGAGACCCAGTACTTC.

The V call is TRBV6-1, the J call TRBJ1-5; D is unresolved. The length of the CDR3 is 16 residues. Germline V gene data show CDR1 as MNHNS and CDR2 as SASEGT. Deletions cut 7 bases from V and 0 bases from J, with 16 bases between. In DNA form, the CDR3 reads TGTGCCAGCACCCAGATCGGGTACTATAGCAATCAGCCCCAGCATTTT. Translating gives CASTQIGYYSNQPQHF.

This clonotype was observed at least ten times. The J gene is TRBJ1-5, the V gene TRBV12-3 or TRBV12-4; a possible D gene is TRBD1 (5 bases). Trimming left V 2 bases short and J 5 bases short, with 10 bases between. This CDR3 contains 14 residues. The CDR3 nucleotides read TGTGCCAGCAGTTTACGGGGGTTTGATCAGCCCCAGCATTTT. Its protein is CASSLRGFDQPQHF.

There are many counts of this clonotype. The rearrangement uses TRBV2 and TRBJ1-4; D is unresolved. The V and J ends lost 4 bases and 3 bases respectively, with 9 bases between them. CDR3 length: 14 residues. From germline, CDR1 is SNHLY and CDR2 FYNNEI. The CDR3 DNA sequence: TGTGCCAGCAGTGTCCGGGGATCTAATGAAAAACTGTTTTTT. Protein sequence: CASSVRGSNEKLFF.

The chain couples TRBV28 to TRBJ2-1; D not certain. Germline V gene lookup returns CDR1 MDHEN and CDR2 SYDVKM. V dropped 3 bases and J dropped 1 base, with 10 bases sitting between them. This CDR3 comprises 15 residues. The CDR3 region has the DNA TGTGCCAGCAGTTTTGGGCTCCCGTCCTACAATGAGCAGTTCTTC. Translated, it gives CASSFGLPSYNEQFF.

This clonotype was counted many times. The chain links TRBV7-2 to TRBJ2-2, with D perhaps matching TRBD1 or TRBD2 (6 bases each). CDR1 and CDR2 (germline): SGHTA, FQGNSA. This CDR3 region has 18 residues. V was cut by 5 bases and J by 1 base, with 20 bases left in between. CDR3 region: CASSPRGVQDLNTGELFF. The CDR3 DNA follows: TGTGCCAGCAGCCCTAGGGGGGTCCAGGACTTGAACACCGGGGAGCTGTTTTTT.

This clonotype was detected once. The chain has TRBV29-1 and TRBJ2-2; D is possibly TRBD1 (6 bases). CDR1 SQVTM and CDR2 ANQGSEA come from the germline V gene. There are 13 residues in the CDR3. Trimming took off 7 bases at V and 2 bases at J, with 11 bases between the two ends. CDR3 in amino acids: CSGGQTNTGELFF. In DNA, the CDR3 is TGCAGCGGTGGACAGACCAACACCGGGGAGCTGTTTTTT.

This clonotype was counted between two and nine times. The chain links TRBV28 to TRBJ2-7; D possibly matches TRBD1 or TRBD2 (5 bases each). The CDR3 has 13 residues. Germline values: CDR1 MDHEN, CDR2 SYDVKM. The germline V and J ends were trimmed by 6 bases and 4 bases, with 13 bases remaining between them. The CDR3 spells CASRPQGEYEQYF. In DNA, the CDR3 is TGTGCCAGCAGGCCCCAGGGAGAGTACGAGCAGTACTTC.